These 31 T cell receptor beta chains were sequenced from one sample in a study of T cell responses to AZD1222 COVID-19 vaccine. Repertoires were generated with immunoSEQ multiplex PCR, while TCRdb's copy carries only in-frame clones and drops some. The sample shows more than 110,000 clones, approximately 92% of them seen only once. The sample in question was peripheral blood, obtained on day 0 of AZD1222 vaccination. Receptors originate from an adult in good health.

The V gene is TRBV6-4, the J gene TRBJ1-2; TRBD1 aligns across 10 bases. The CDR3 totals 13 residues. The trim removed 6 bases at V and 8 bases at J, leaving 6 bases unmatched. Germline-derived CDR1 and CDR2 are MRHNA and SNTAGT. The CDR3 sequence: CASSADRGLGYTF. Written as DNA, the CDR3 is TGTGCCAGCAGCGCCGACAGGGGGCTAGGCTACACCTTC.

V is TRBV29-1 and J is TRBJ2-5; 10 bases agree with TRBD2. Trimming removed 4 bases from V and 4 bases from J; junction bases left unmatched: 6. This CDR3 has 14 amino acids. Per germline, CDR1 SQVTM and CDR2 ANQGSEA. CDR3 residues: CSVAGTSVGETQYF. Written as DNA, the CDR3 is TGCAGCGTTGCCGGGACTAGCGTCGGAGAGACCCAGTACTTC.

V is TRBV28 and J is TRBJ1-1, with a possible D match to TRBD1 (5 bases). The CDR3 contains 16 residues. V was shortened by 1 base and J by 6 bases, with 18 bases between the two germline ends. In germline, CDR1 is MDHEN, CDR2 SYDVKM. The CDR3 loop is CASSLSSPSWGAEAFF. CDR3 bases: TGTGCCAGCAGTTTATCATCCCCATCATGGGGCGCTGAAGCTTTCTTT.

This clone is a singleton in its sample. The chain joins TRBV28 to TRBJ1-6; perhaps TRBD1 as D (6 bases). V lost 4 bases, J lost 0 bases, and 13 bases lay in between. CDR3 length equals 17 residues. From germline, CDR1 is MDHEN and CDR2 SYDVKM. CDR3 in DNA: TGTGCCAGCAGTTCTGCGGGGGCCCGCTCCTATAATTCACCCCTCCACTTT. Its protein is CASSSAGARSYNSPLHF.

This clone was seen once. This chain joins TRBV19 and TRBJ2-1, with D perhaps TRBD1 (6 bases). The CDR3 extends over 15 amino acids. Germline V gene sequence: CDR1 LNHDA, CDR2 SQIVND (reference sequence). Trimming removed 3 bases at V and 4 bases at J, with 13 bases between. CDR3 sequence reads: CASSISGQAYNEQFF. The CDR3 DNA is TGTGCCAGTAGTATTTCGGGACAAGCTTACAATGAGCAGTTCTTC.

This rearrangement joins TRBV27 to TRBJ1-5; possible D gene TRBD1, 5 bases. This CDR3 is 14 amino acids long. The V gene's germline CDR1 is MNHEY and CDR2 SMNVEV (reference sequence). Deletions cut 3 bases from V and 5 bases from J, with 11 bases between. CDR3 loop: CASSFTGYYQPQHF. CDR3 nucleotides: TGTGCCAGCAGTTTCACAGGTTACTATCAGCCCCAGCATTTT.

The chain is built from TRBV5-1 and TRBJ2-5; D not resolved. The CDR3 spans 11 residues. From germline, CDR1 is SGHRS and CDR2 YFSETQ. V was shortened by 4 bases and J by 0 bases, with 1 base between the two germline ends. CDR3 nucleotide sequence: TGCGCCAGCAGCGACCAAGAGACCCAGTACTTC. Amino acids: CASSDQETQYF.

About this clone itself: This CDR3 is also generated by other DNA sequences in the sample. The rearrangement joins TRBV29-1 to TRBJ1-1, with TRBD1 as a possible D gene (5 bases). Germline values: CDR1 SQVTM, CDR2 ANQGSEA. With 6 bases removed from V and 7 bases from J, the gap between germline ends came to 18 bases. The CDR3 is 13 residues long. This CDR3 is CSVATGGLGEAFF. The CDR3 DNA follows: TGCAGCGTGGCGACGGGGGGTCTTGGTGAAGCTTTCTTT.

The chain employs TRBV28 and TRBJ1-4, with 7 bases aligning to TRBD1. V trimming: 3 bases; J trimming: 8 bases; junction bases outside the gene matches: 12. CDR3 length: 16 amino acids. Germline CDR1 MDHEN, CDR2 SYDVKM. CDR3 in DNA: TGTGCCAGCAGTTTGAACAGACAGGGCCTTTGGGAAAAACTGTTTTTT. Its translation is CASSLNRQGLWEKLFF.

The CDR3 DNA reads as TGCAGCGTTTCTAATAATGCGGGAGGACGTCGCGAGCAGTACTTC. Translation gives CSVSNNAGGRREQYF. This chain links TRBV29-1 with TRBJ2-7; the match to TRBD2 covers 8 bases. Germline V gene sequence: CDR1 SQVTM, CDR2 ANQGSEA. V was clipped by 5 bases and J by 6 bases; unmatched bases: 15. This CDR3 contains 15 residues.

The V gene is TRBV28, the J gene TRBJ2-2; D is unclear. The germline CDR1 and CDR2 sequences are MDHEN and SYDVKM. Trimming took 4 bases from V and 4 from J, leaving 13 bases between them. This CDR3 contains 15 residues. CDR3 bases: TGTGCCAGCAGTTCCTTCAGGAGAGGCACCGGGGAGCTGTTTTTT. The encoded protein is CASSSFRRGTGELFF.

Only a few counts were recorded for this clone. The V and J genes are TRBV5-1 and TRBJ2-7; D is possibly TRBD2 (5 bases). The CDR3 sequence is 15 residues long. Trimming stripped 0 bases from V and 0 bases from J, with 10 bases between. Germline-derived CDR1 and CDR2 are SGHRS and YFSETQ. DNA for the CDR3: TGCGCCAGCAGCTTGGACCCACTAGGCTCCTACGAGCAGTACTTC. This translates into CASSLDPLGSYEQYF.

The chain couples TRBV7-9 to TRBJ1-1; 9 positions match TRBD1. Trimming cost V 3 bases and J 4 bases; bases outside gene matches: 6. This CDR3 spans 15 amino acids. Germline loops: CDR1 SEHNR, CDR2 FQNEAQ (reference sequence). In nucleotides, the CDR3 is TGTGCCAGCAGCTTGACAGGGGGAGGGGGCACTGAAGCTTTCTTT. Translation: CASSLTGGGGTEAFF.

This chain connects TRBV11-2 to TRBJ2-4; the D gene is possibly TRBD1 (5 bases). This CDR3 is built from 14 residues. V was cut by 4 bases and J by 3 bases, with 10 bases left in between. The V gene's germline CDR1 is SGHAT and CDR2 FQNNGV. The CDR3 loop reads CASSSGIVKNIQYF. The DNA of the CDR3 is TGTGCCAGCAGCTCAGGGATCGTCAAAAACATTCAGTACTTC.

This chain connects TRBV6-1 to TRBJ1-6; D unclear. Trimming took off 0 bases at V and 9 bases at J, with 9 bases between the two ends. The length of the CDR3 is 14 residues. Per germline, CDR1 MNHNS and CDR2 SASEGT. The CDR3 DNA follows: TGTGCCAGCAGTGAAGCGGGCGGAGGTTCACCCCTCCACTTT. It translates to CASSEAGGGSPLHF.

Here the CDR3 DNA reads TGTGCCAGCAACAGCGACAGACTCTCTGGAAACACCATATATTTT. Translating it yields CASNSDRLSGNTIYF. The chain couples TRBV5-6 to TRBJ1-3, with D possibly TRBD1 on 5 matching bases. Trimming stripped 6 bases from V and 0 bases from J, with 13 bases between. The CDR3 spans 15 residues. Germline V CDR1 and CDR2: SGHDT, YYEEEE.

V gene TRBV28 combines with J gene TRBJ1-5; 7 bases align to TRBD1. Losses at the gene ends were 5 bases for V and 6 bases for J; bases not matched to a gene: 13. There are 16 residues in the CDR3. Germline CDR1 and CDR2: MDHEN and SYDVKM. Here the CDR3 DNA reads TGTGCCAGCAGTCGTCACAGGGGATGGGGTAGTCAGCCCCAGCATTTT. Encoded protein: CASSRHRGWGSQPQHF. The entire variable domain, with the rest obtained from reference TRBV28 and TRBJ1-5, is as follows: DVKVTQSSRYLVKRTGEKVFLECVQDMDHENMFWYRQDPGLGLRLIYFSYDVKMKEKGDIPEGYSVSREKKERFSLILESASTNQTSMYLCASSRHRGWGSQPQHFGDGTRLSIL.

This chain connects TRBV7-6 to TRBJ2-1; D uncertain. This CDR3 has 12 residues. V shed 0 bases and J shed 3 bases, with 0 bases lying between them. Germline V lookup: CDR1 SGHVS, CDR2 FNYEAQ. The CDR3 DNA sequence: TGTGCCAGCAGCTTAGCCTACAATGAGCAGTTCTTC. It yields the protein CASSLAYNEQFF.

The CDR3 region is CASSAQGWGEQYF. The DNA of the CDR3 is TGTGCCAGCAGCGCACAGGGTTGGGGGGAGCAGTACTTC. The V call is TRBV7-8, the J call TRBJ2-7, with D tentatively TRBD1 (6 bases). Germline V gene lookup returns CDR1 SGHVS and CDR2 FQNEAQ. Trimming left V 5 bases short and J 7 bases short, with 15 bases between. The CDR3 sequence is 13 residues long.

The chain links TRBV21-1 to TRBJ1-5; the table gives TRBD1 as D, unverified against the DNA. TRBV21-1 corresponds to a pseudogene. CDR3 length: 19 residues. This CDR3 reads CASSNLASRGPDSNQPQHF. The CDR3 nucleotides read TGTGCCAGCAGCAATTTGGCTAGCAGGGGCCCAGATAGCAATCAGCCCCAGCATTTT.

V is TRBV16 and J is TRBJ2-1, with 7 positions matching TRBD1. Trimming at V came to 4 bases and at J to 9 bases, leaving 9 bases not matched to a gene. The germline V gene has CDR1 KGHSY and CDR2 FQNENV. The CDR3 covers 14 residues. The CDR3 sequence: CASSRLEQGFEQFF. CDR3 nucleotides: TGTGCCAGCAGCCGCCTTGAACAGGGGTTTGAGCAGTTCTTC.

The chain uses TRBV7-9 and TRBJ1-2, with unresolved D. Trimming shortened V by 1 base and J by 4 bases, and 10 bases separated the two germline ends. The CDR3 spans 14 residues. Per the germline V gene, CDR1 is SEHNR and CDR2 is FQNEAQ (reference sequence). CDR3 region: CASSLDGALYGYTF. CDR3 DNA sequence: TGTGCCAGCAGCTTAGACGGTGCTCTCTATGGCTACACCTTC.

The chain employs TRBV28 and TRBJ2-5; perhaps TRBD2 as D (5 bases). The CDR3 is made up of 13 amino acids. Germline V gene data show CDR1 as MDHEN and CDR2 as SYDVKM. The V end lost 6 bases, the J end lost 4 bases, and 12 bases lay between the germline ends. The CDR3 is CASSLGEGETQYF. The CDR3 DNA reads TGTGCCAGCAGCCTGGGAGAGGGAGAGACCCAGTACTTC. Based on the CDR3 plus reference TRBV28 and TRBJ2-5, the full variable domain is DVKVTQSSRYLVKRTGEKVFLECVQDMDHENMFWYRQDPGLGLRLIYFSYDVKMKEKGDIPEGYSVSREKKERFSLILESASTNQTSMYLCASSLGEGETQYFGPGTRLLVL.

The chain recombines TRBV19 with TRBJ2-1; 7 bases align to TRBD1. Germline CDR1 and CDR2: LNHDA and SQIVND (reference sequence). The junction had 5 bases not matched to a gene; V was cut back by 4 bases and J by 5 bases. The CDR3 loop spans 14 amino acids. The CDR3 here is CASSTWTGDNEQFF. The CDR3 DNA reads TGTGCCAGTAGTACTTGGACAGGCGACAATGAGCAGTTCTTC.

The J gene is TRBJ2-5, the V gene TRBV28, with D perhaps matching TRBD1 (5 bases). The CDR3 totals 15 residues. V was cut by 8 bases and J by 5 bases, with 21 bases left in between. From germline, CDR1 is MDHEN and CDR2 SYDVKM. Here the CDR3 DNA reads TGTGCCAGCTGGCCGGTGACAGCAGCTATGGAGACCCAGTACTTC. Translation gives CASWPVTAAMETQYF. The full variable domain, in which reference TRBV28 and TRBJ2-5 provide the parts outside the CDR3, is DVKVTQSSRYLVKRTGEKVFLECVQDMDHENMFWYRQDPGLGLRLIYFSYDVKMKEKGDIPEGYSVSREKKERFSLILESASTNQTSMYLCASWPVTAAMETQYFGPGTRLLVL.

This chain joins TRBV4-1 and TRBJ1-1; 10 nucleotides align to TRBD1. The V segment lost 3 bases and the J segment 6 bases; nucleotides outside the gene matches: 7. Germline values: CDR1 MGHRA, CDR2 YSYEKL. The CDR3 consists of 15 residues. The CDR3 reads CASSQAGTGVPEAFF. CDR3 sequence (DNA): TGCGCCAGCAGCCAGGCCGGGACAGGGGTCCCTGAAGCTTTCTTT.

The chain combines TRBV27 with TRBJ2-7; possible D gene TRBD2, 5 bases. This CDR3 region has 13 residues. Germline loops: CDR1 MNHEY, CDR2 SMNVEV (reference sequence). Trimming shortened V by 6 bases and J by 4 bases, and 13 bases separated the two germline ends. CDR3 protein: CASSLRTGYEQYF. The CDR3 bases are TGTGCCAGCAGCCTTCGCACGGGATACGAGCAGTACTTC.

V is TRBV12-3 or TRBV12-4 and J is TRBJ2-2; D may match TRBD1 or TRBD2 (5 bases each). V lost 6 bases and J lost 6, with 8 bases in between. CDR3 length: 12 amino acids. The DNA of the CDR3 is TGTGCCAGCAGGCGAGGGGCCGGGGAGCTGTTTTTT. This sequence encodes CASRRGAGELFF.

The table lists this clone with a count of one. The chain couples TRBV7-8 to TRBJ2-7; D may be TRBD1 (5 bases). CDR1 and CDR2 from the germline V gene are SGHVS and FQNEAQ. The CDR3 is made up of 13 amino acids. With 5 bases removed from V and 3 bases from J, the gap between germline ends came to 11 bases. For the CDR3, the DNA is TGTGCCAGCAGCCCGAAGGGGCACTACGAGCAGTACTTC. The encoded protein is CASSPKGHYEQYF.

J is TRBJ1-5 and V is TRBV7-2; no firm D call. Trimming removed 4 bases from V and 4 bases from J, with 5 bases in between. Germline V gene sequence: CDR1 SGHTA, CDR2 FQGNSA. This CDR3 is built from 12 residues. The CDR3 nucleotides are TGTGCCAGCAGCTCCTGGAATCAGCCCCAGCATTTT. This gives the protein CASSSWNQPQHF.

This chain joins TRBV5-1 and TRBJ1-2; perhaps TRBD1 as D (5 bases). Germline V gene sequence: CDR1 SGHRS, CDR2 YFSETQ. This CDR3 contains 16 residues. V lost 0 bases and J lost 5, with 17 bases in between. The CDR3 nucleotides are TGCGCCAGCAGCTTGGCCGCGGCAGGGTATCCGTATGGCTACACCTTC. Translation: CASSLAAAGYPYGYTF.